These 9 T cell receptor beta chains came from one sample sequenced in a study of blood T cell repertoires in COVID-19. Profiling relied on immunoSEQ multiplex PCR, and the TCRdb table lists in-frame clones only, not all of them. The profile shows over 150,000 clones, around 84% of them singletons. Material for sequencing was peripheral blood. The origin of the receptors is a man over 45 with active or convalescent COVID-19.

The chain uses TRBV19 and TRBJ2-2, with no clear D. Germline V CDR1 and CDR2: LNHDA, SQIVND (reference sequence). The ends were cut back, 6 bases at V and 1 base at J, with 12 bases in the middle. This CDR3 comprises 15 residues. CDR3 DNA sequence: TGTGCCAGTAGCCCTCCCACAATGAACACCGGGGAGCTGTTTTTT. Its translation: CASSPPTMNTGELFF. Full variable domain (rest looked up from reference TRBV19 and TRBJ2-2): DGGITQSPKYLFRKEGQNVTLSCEQNLNHDAMYWYRQDPGQGLRLIYYSQIVNDFQKGDIAEGYSVSREKKESFPLTVTSAQKNPTAFYLCASSPPTMNTGELFFGEGSRLTVL.

V gene TRBV7-9 combines with J gene TRBJ2-7; D might be TRBD1 (6 bases). The CDR3 runs to 13 residues. Per the germline V gene, CDR1 is SEHNR and CDR2 is FQNEAQ (reference sequence). V was pared by 10 bases and J by 6 bases, with 19 bases between. CDR3 amino acids: CATTTTGSSEQYF. The CDR3 coding sequence is TGTGCCACAACTACAACAGGGTCGAGCGAGCAGTACTTC.

This rearrangement joins TRBV6-5 to TRBJ1-4, with 7 bases lining up with TRBD1. Germline lookup yields CDR1 MNHEY and CDR2 SVGAGI. V shed 2 bases and J 8 bases; nucleotides not matched to a gene: 11. There are 16 residues in the CDR3. CDR3: CASSYIPLRGYEKLFF. DNA of the CDR3: TGTGCCAGCAGTTACATCCCCCTCAGGGGGTACGAAAAACTGTTTTTT.

The chain uses TRBV7-6 and TRBJ2-3; 11 nucleotides align to TRBD2. The CDR3 runs to 16 residues. Germline V gene lookup returns CDR1 SGHVS and CDR2 FNYEAQ. The ends lost 4 bases at V and 2 bases at J; junction bases unmatched: 5. This chain's CDR3 is CASSSRTSGFTDTQYF. The CDR3 DNA is TGTGCCAGCAGCTCTCGGACTAGCGGGTTCACAGATACGCAGTATTTT.

The chain has TRBV11-2 and TRBJ2-1; 8 bases align to TRBD2. Germline CDR1 reads SGHAT; CDR2 reads FQNNGV. This CDR3 spans 15 amino acids. The ends lost 1 base at V and 8 bases at J; junction bases unmatched: 7. The CDR3 protein is CASSLAWRGVYEQFF. Here the CDR3 DNA reads TGTGCCAGCAGCTTAGCGTGGCGGGGGGTGTATGAGCAGTTCTTC.

The chain carries TRBV2 and TRBJ2-7, with D tentatively TRBD2 (6 bases). Between the trimmed V and J ends, which lost 7 bases and 4 bases, there was a span of 8 bases. The CDR3 length is 11 residues. CDR1 and CDR2 from the germline V gene are SNHLY and FYNNEI. This CDR3 is CASNGGYEQYF. CDR3 coding DNA: TGTGCCAGCAATGGGGGGTACGAGCAGTACTTC.

This clone came up once. V and J are TRBV18 and TRBJ1-2; 8 positions match TRBD1. This CDR3 contains 14 residues. Unmatched junction bases numbered 10, after V lost 6 bases and J lost 7 bases. The V gene's germline CDR1 is KGHSH and CDR2 LQKENI. The CDR3 loop is CASSAPDRDFGYTF. CDR3 coding DNA: TGTGCCAGCTCGGCACCGGACAGGGACTTTGGCTACACCTTC.

The chain recombines TRBV5-6 with TRBJ1-2; 8 nucleotides line up with TRBD1. The ends lost 4 bases at V and 2 bases at J; junction bases unmatched: 7. The germline V gene has CDR1 SGHDT and CDR2 YYEEEE. The CDR3 loop spans 15 amino acids. The CDR3 reads CASSQFGQGNYGYTF. The CDR3 DNA is TGTGCCAGCAGCCAGTTCGGACAGGGCAACTATGGCTACACCTTC.

The rearrangement links TRBV11-2 to TRBJ2-7, with a tentative D call TRBD2 (5 bases). This CDR3 comprises 15 residues. CDR1 and CDR2 from the germline V gene are SGHAT and FQNNGV. V gave up 6 bases and J gave up 1 base, with 16 bases separating them. The DNA of the CDR3 is TGTGCCAGCAGGTTACACCGGGATCCTTCCTACGAGCAGTACTTC. Protein: CASRLHRDPSYEQYF.